These 28 T cell receptor beta chains came from one sample sequenced in a study of blood T cell repertoires in COVID-19 (dated by TCRdb to the early 2020s). Library method: the immunoSEQ multiplex PCR assay. TCRdb stores this immuneACCESS table with in-frame sequences only. Part of the clones is absent; in the studies checked, under half of the shortfall reflects unresolved V genes, and no reason is known for the rest. A total of 300,000 to 450,000 clones appear in this sample, about 92% of them only once. The ten biggest clones cover around 3.9% of the sample. Sequencing used peripheral blood. All receptors come from a woman aged 60-75 years with COVID-19, enrolled during active disease.

J is TRBJ2-2 and V is TRBV3-1 (or the pseudogene TRBV3-2); 8 nucleotides align to TRBD2. J lost 0 bases, V lost 1 base, and 1 base had no gene match. This CDR3 has 16 amino acids. Germline CDR1 and CDR2: LGHDT and YNNKEL (reference sequence). For the CDR3, the DNA is TGTGCCAGCAGCCAAGTTAGCGGGGCGAACACCGGGGAGCTGTTTTTT. It is translated as CASSQVSGANTGELFF.

The chain employs TRBV2 and TRBJ2-2; 8 bases line up with TRBD1. This CDR3 spans 15 amino acids. Germline V gene lookup returns CDR1 SNHLY and CDR2 FYNNEI. V was clipped by 5 bases and J by 6 bases; unmatched bases: 8. CDR3 sequence reads: CASSKGQGSSGELFF. In nucleotides, the CDR3 is TGTGCCAGCAGTAAAGGACAGGGTTCCTCCGGGGAGCTGTTTTTT.

This clone was observed once. The rearrangement joins TRBV15 to TRBJ2-7; a possible D gene is TRBD1 (5 bases). This CDR3 contains 15 residues. The V end lost 4 bases, the J end lost 1 base, and 14 bases lay between the germline ends. The V gene's germline CDR1 is LNHNV and CDR2 YYDKDF (reference sequence). This CDR3 is CATSTRQKASYEQYF. CDR3 in DNA: TGTGCCACCAGCACGCGACAGAAAGCTTCCTACGAGCAGTACTTC. The entire variable domain, with the rest obtained from reference TRBV15 and TRBJ2-7, is as follows: DAMVIQNPRYQVTQFGKPVTLSCSQTLNHNVMYWYQQKSSQAPKLLFHYYDKDFNNEADTPDNFQSRRPNTSFCFLDIRSPGLGDTAMYLCATSTRQKASYEQYFGPGTRLTVT.

The chain employs TRBV27 and TRBJ1-1; 7 nucleotides line up with TRBD1. The germline V gene has CDR1 MNHEY and CDR2 SMNVEV (reference sequence). The V segment lost 3 bases and the J segment 5 bases; nucleotides outside the gene matches: 9. The CDR3 consists of 15 residues. The CDR3 sequence: CASSFGAGGKTEAFF. The CDR3, as DNA: TGTGCCAGCAGTTTTGGTGCAGGGGGTAAAACTGAAGCTTTCTTT.

Only one count was recorded for this clone. The V and J genes are TRBV4-1 and TRBJ1-5; the match to TRBD1 covers 7 bases. Germline CDR1 MGHRA, CDR2 YSYEKL. CDR3 length: 15 amino acids. Trimming took 3 bases from V and 0 from J; bases not matched to a gene: 2. The CDR3 sequence is CASSQTGNSNQPQHF. The CDR3 DNA reads TGCGCCAGCAGCCAGACAGGGAATAGCAATCAGCCCCAGCATTTT.

The rearrangement links TRBV5-1 to TRBJ1-4, with D maybe TRBD1 (6 bases). CDR3 length: 18 residues. CDR1 and CDR2 from the germline V gene are SGHRS and YFSETQ. V lost 4 bases and J lost 0, with 19 bases in between. The chain's CDR3 is CASSRGLTGRATNEKLFF. CDR3 nucleotide sequence: TGCGCCAGCAGCCGGGGCCTCACAGGGAGGGCAACTAATGAAAAACTGTTTTTT.

This sequence joins TRBV7-2 and TRBJ2-2; D remains unclear. V dropped 5 bases and J dropped 4 bases, with 14 bases sitting between them. From germline, CDR1 is SGHTA and CDR2 FQGNSA. CDR3 size: 15 residues. Here the CDR3 DNA reads TGTGCCAGCAGCCCTTTTGCGATCCCCACCGGGGAGCTGTTTTTT. The encoded protein is CASSPFAIPTGELFF.

This rearrangement joins TRBV7-2 to TRBJ2-2; 8 nucleotides agree with TRBD2. Germline V CDR1 and CDR2: SGHTA, FQGNSA. Losses at the gene ends were 2 bases for V and 8 bases for J; bases not matched to a gene: 7. The CDR3 runs 15 residues. The CDR3 DNA sequence: TGTGCCAGCAGCTTACCCCCCAGCGGGGGAGGGGAGCTGTTTTTT. Its translation: CASSLPPSGGGELFF.

This clone occurred a few times. DNA for the CDR3: TGCGCCAGCAGCCTTGATAGTGAGCAGTTCTTC. Protein: CASSLDSEQFF. This chain links TRBV4-1 with TRBJ2-1; D is ambiguous. Germline lookup yields CDR1 MGHRA and CDR2 YSYEKL. Deletions cut 4 bases from V and 9 bases from J, with 7 bases between. This CDR3 is built from 11 residues.

Only one count was recorded for this clone. The V call is TRBV5-5, the J call TRBJ1-6, with 10 bases that match TRBD1. After removal of 2 bases from V and 8 bases from J, the junction contained 7 bases not matched to a gene. CDR3 length equals 16 residues. Germline values: CDR1 SGHKS, CDR2 YYEKEE (reference sequence). The CDR3 sequence: CASSLGGTGVDSPLHF. CDR3 in DNA: TGTGCCAGCAGCTTAGGGGGGACAGGGGTAGATTCACCCCTCCACTTT.

CDR3 residues: CASSQLTWNEKLFF. CDR3 bases: TGTGCCAGCAGCCAATTAACTTGGAATGAAAAACTGTTTTTT. The V gene is TRBV3-1 (or the pseudogene TRBV3-2), the J gene TRBJ1-4; D is unclear. The CDR3 runs 14 residues. Germline CDR1 is LGHDT and CDR2 is YNNKEL (reference sequence). V was trimmed by 2 bases and J by 5 bases, leaving 9 bases between them.

This chain links TRBV7-2 with TRBJ2-3, with 7 bases identical to TRBD2. Germline V gene sequence: CDR1 SGHTA, CDR2 FQGNSA. V lost 3 bases and J lost 1; bases outside the gene matches: 10. CDR3 size: 17 residues. CDR3 in amino acids: CASSFPRLATRTDTQYF. The CDR3 DNA follows: TGTGCCAGCAGCTTCCCAAGACTAGCAACCCGCACAGATACGCAGTATTTT.

Here the CDR3 reads CASSLVAASPGEQYF. The DNA for the CDR3 is TGCGCCAGCAGCTTGGTGGCAGCCTCCCCGGGGGAGCAGTACTTC. V gene TRBV5-1 combines with J gene TRBJ2-7; possible D gene TRBD2, 5 bases. Trimming removed 0 bases at V and 7 bases at J, with 17 bases between. The CDR3 contains 15 residues. The germline CDR1 and CDR2 sequences are SGHRS and YFSETQ.

The chain couples TRBV2 to TRBJ2-5; the D gene is possibly TRBD2 (6 bases). Looked up from germline, CDR1 is SNHLY and CDR2 is FYNNEI. The CDR3 consists of 13 residues. V was cut by 4 bases and J by 5 bases, with 11 bases left in between. The chain's CDR3 is CASSVDAGETQYF. CDR3 coding DNA: TGTGCCAGCAGTGTGGATGCGGGGGAGACCCAGTACTTC.

The genes are TRBV11-3 and TRBJ2-5, with TRBD1 matching 7 bases. The germline gives CDR1 SGHNT, CDR2 YENEEA. V lost 5 bases to trimming and J lost 0 bases; unmatched junction nucleotides: 12. The length of the CDR3 is 17 residues. The CDR3 DNA follows: TGTGCCAGCAGCCAGGAGCCGGGACAGAGGAACCAAGAGACCCAGTACTTC. This codes for CASSQEPGQRNQETQYF.

This rearrangement joins TRBV29-1 to TRBJ1-2; 7 positions agree with TRBD1. The CDR3 is 13 residues long. Losses at the gene ends were 3 bases for V and 2 bases for J; bases not matched to a gene: 3. Germline CDR1 is SQVTM and CDR2 is ANQGSEA. The DNA for the CDR3 is TGCAGCGTTGACACAGGGGAAAACTATGGCTACACCTTC. This translates into CSVDTGENYGYTF.

The V call is TRBV27, the J call TRBJ1-6; D remains unclear. V shed 5 bases and J shed 6 bases, with 20 bases lying between them. The CDR3 spans 17 residues. Per the germline V gene, CDR1 is MNHEY and CDR2 is SMNVEV (reference sequence). The CDR3: CASSPFRVGGSNSPLHF. The DNA of the CDR3 is TGTGCCAGCAGTCCCTTTCGCGTTGGAGGGAGTAATTCACCCCTCCACTTT.

The chain recombines TRBV5-1 with TRBJ1-6; D is undetermined. The CDR3 runs to 13 residues. The germline V and J ends were trimmed by 5 bases and 8 bases, with 11 bases remaining between them. CDR1 and CDR2 (germline): SGHRS, YFSETQ. The DNA for the CDR3 is TGCGCCAGCAGTATGCGGATGGATTCACCCCTCCACTTT. Its protein product is CASSMRMDSPLHF.

The chain couples TRBV6-5 to TRBJ2-1, with D perhaps TRBD1 (6 bases). The CDR3 sequence is 13 residues long. Per the germline V gene, CDR1 is MNHEY and CDR2 is SVGAGI. Trimming stripped 4 bases from V and 5 bases from J, with 9 bases between. The CDR3 nucleotides read TGTGCCAGCAGTTGGGGGCCAGACAATGAGCAGTTCTTC. Translated: CASSWGPDNEQFF.

This rearrangement joins TRBV6-2 or TRBV6-3 to TRBJ2-3; the match to TRBD2 covers 9 bases. The trim removed 0 bases at V and 7 bases at J, leaving 8 bases unmatched. The germline gives CDR1 MNHEY, CDR2 SVGEGT. CDR3 length: 16 amino acids. The CDR3 coding sequence is TGTGCCAGCAGTTACTCGTGGCGGGGGGGCCCAAATACGCAGTATTTT. It codes for CASSYSWRGGPNTQYF.

This clone was seen a single time. The chain carries TRBV27 and TRBJ1-1; D is perhaps TRBD1 (6 bases). Germline V CDR1 and CDR2: MNHEY, SMNVEV (reference sequence). This CDR3 has 15 amino acids. Trimming removed 5 bases at V and 3 bases at J, with 16 bases between. The CDR3: CASSVGRRTDTEAFF. The DNA of the CDR3 is TGTGCCAGCAGTGTAGGACGGCGGACAGACACTGAAGCTTTCTTT.

The V gene is TRBV6-5, the J gene TRBJ2-2, with unresolved D. Trimming took 3 bases from V and 5 from J, leaving 7 bases between them. This CDR3 is 13 amino acids long. Germline loops: CDR1 MNHEY, CDR2 SVGAGI. The DNA for the CDR3 is TGTGCCAGCAGTTATGGAGAAACCGGGGAGCTGTTTTTT. This sequence encodes CASSYGETGELFF.

The rearrangement links TRBV28 to TRBJ1-1, with TRBD1 as a possible D gene (6 bases). The ends were cut back, 6 bases at V and 9 bases at J, with 32 bases in the middle. The CDR3 has 18 residues. Germline V lookup: CDR1 MDHEN, CDR2 SYDVKM. CDR3 protein: CASRSPTGTTNGGLKAFF. The CDR3 region has the DNA TGTGCCAGCAGATCCCCCACCGGGACAACAAATGGGGGTTTGAAAGCTTTCTTT.

The V and J genes are TRBV6-5 and TRBJ2-6; 7 nucleotides agree with TRBD1. The CDR3 contains 15 residues. The germline V gene has CDR1 MNHEY and CDR2 SVGAGI. V lost 7 bases to trimming and J lost 0 bases; unmatched junction nucleotides: 3. This CDR3 is CASTRGYSGANVLTF. The CDR3 nucleotides are TGTGCCAGCACCAGGGGGTACTCTGGGGCCAACGTCCTGACTTTC.

The chain carries TRBV5-1 and TRBJ1-1; TRBD1 might be the D (6 bases). V lost 3 bases and J lost 3, with 18 bases in between. This CDR3 comprises 16 residues. The germline CDR1 and CDR2 sequences are SGHRS and YFSETQ. In nucleotides, the CDR3 is TGCGCCAGCAGCTCCGGACAGCCCGGGGGGGACACTGAAGCTTTCTTT. It specifies CASSSGQPGGDTEAFF. Together with reference TRBV5-1 and TRBJ1-1, the CDR3 gives the full variable domain: KAGVTQTPRYLIKTRGQQVTLSCSPISGHRSVSWYQQTPGQGLQFLFEYFSETQRNKGNFPGRFSGRQFSNSRSEMNVSTLELGDSALYLCASSSGQPGGDTEAFFGQGTRLTVV.

The chain is built from TRBV9 and TRBJ2-2; 10 bases map to TRBD2. The junction had 3 bases not matched to a gene; V was cut back by 6 bases and J by 4 bases. Germline V CDR1 and CDR2: SGDLS, YYNGEE. The CDR3 spans 14 residues. The CDR3 bases are TGTGCCAGCAAGCCTAGCGGGAGCACCGGGGAGCTGTTTTTT. Its translation: CASKPSGSTGELFF.

The rearrangement joins TRBV7-2 to TRBJ1-2, with D perhaps matching TRBD1 (6 bases). Germline CDR1 reads SGHTA; CDR2 reads FQGNSA. CDR3 length: 16 residues. V was pared by 1 base and J by 8 bases, with 20 bases between. CDR3 sequence: CASSLDGTKGTRGYTF. The CDR3 DNA reads as TGTGCCAGCAGCTTAGATGGGACAAAGGGAACGCGGGGCTACACCTTC.

The chain recombines TRBV6-5 with TRBJ2-3, with D perhaps TRBD2 (6 bases). The V gene's germline CDR1 is MNHEY and CDR2 SVGAGI. This CDR3 has 14 residues. Trimming removed 8 bases at V and 0 bases at J, with 12 bases between. The CDR3, as DNA: TGTGCCAGCGCCCCCGCGGGGAGCACAGATACGCAGTATTTT. Residues: CASAPAGSTDTQYF.